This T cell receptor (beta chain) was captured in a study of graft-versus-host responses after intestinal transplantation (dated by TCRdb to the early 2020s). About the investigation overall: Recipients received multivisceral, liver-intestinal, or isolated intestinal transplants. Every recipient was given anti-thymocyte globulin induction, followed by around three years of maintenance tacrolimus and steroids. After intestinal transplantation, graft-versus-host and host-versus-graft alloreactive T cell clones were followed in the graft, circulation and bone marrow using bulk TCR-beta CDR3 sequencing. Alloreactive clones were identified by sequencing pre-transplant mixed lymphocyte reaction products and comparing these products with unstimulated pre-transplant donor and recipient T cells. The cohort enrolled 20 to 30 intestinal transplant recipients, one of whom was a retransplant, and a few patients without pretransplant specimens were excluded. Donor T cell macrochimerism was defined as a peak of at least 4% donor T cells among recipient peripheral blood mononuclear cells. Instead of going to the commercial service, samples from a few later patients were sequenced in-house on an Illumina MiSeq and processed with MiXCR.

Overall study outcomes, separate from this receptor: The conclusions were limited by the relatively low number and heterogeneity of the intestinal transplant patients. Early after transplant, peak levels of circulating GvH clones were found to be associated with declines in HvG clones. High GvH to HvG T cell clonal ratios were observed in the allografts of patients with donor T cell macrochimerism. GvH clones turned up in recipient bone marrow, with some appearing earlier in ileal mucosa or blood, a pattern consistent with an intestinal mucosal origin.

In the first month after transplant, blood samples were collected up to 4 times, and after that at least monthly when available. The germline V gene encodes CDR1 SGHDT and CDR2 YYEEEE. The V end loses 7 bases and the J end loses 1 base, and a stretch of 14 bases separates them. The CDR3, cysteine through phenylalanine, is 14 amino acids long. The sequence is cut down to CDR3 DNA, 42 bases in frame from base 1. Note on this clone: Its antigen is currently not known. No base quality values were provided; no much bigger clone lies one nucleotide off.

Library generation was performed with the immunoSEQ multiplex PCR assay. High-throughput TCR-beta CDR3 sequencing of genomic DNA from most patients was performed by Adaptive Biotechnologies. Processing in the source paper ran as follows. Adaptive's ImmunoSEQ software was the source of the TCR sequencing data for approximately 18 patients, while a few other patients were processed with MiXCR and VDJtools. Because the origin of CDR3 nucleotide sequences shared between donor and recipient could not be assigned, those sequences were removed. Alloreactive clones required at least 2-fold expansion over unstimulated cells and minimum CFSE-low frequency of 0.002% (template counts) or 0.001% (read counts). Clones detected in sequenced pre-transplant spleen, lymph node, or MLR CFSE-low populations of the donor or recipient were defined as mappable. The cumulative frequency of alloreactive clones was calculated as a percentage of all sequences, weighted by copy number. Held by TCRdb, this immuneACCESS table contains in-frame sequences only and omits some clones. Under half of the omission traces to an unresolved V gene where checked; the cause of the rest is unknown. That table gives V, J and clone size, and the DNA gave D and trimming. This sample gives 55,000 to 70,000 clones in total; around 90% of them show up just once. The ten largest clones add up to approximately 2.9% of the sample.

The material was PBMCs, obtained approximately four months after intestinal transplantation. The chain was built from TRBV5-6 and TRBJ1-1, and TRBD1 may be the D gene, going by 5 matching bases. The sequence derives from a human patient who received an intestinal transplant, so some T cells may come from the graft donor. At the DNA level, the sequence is TGTGCCAGCTTGTCGGGACCGACGAACACTGAAGCTTTCTTT. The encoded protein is CASLSGPTNTEAFF.